Below are 32 T cell receptor beta chains sequenced from a single sample in a study of blood T cell repertoires in COVID-19. Clones were read by immunoSEQ multiplex PCR, and TCRdb kept only the in-frame ones, dropping some. The sample yields around 65,000 clones, roughly 77% seen once. Source material: peripheral blood. All receptors come from a human donor in a cohort sampled during active COVID-19.

The V gene is TRBV28, the J gene TRBJ2-5; 11 nucleotides match TRBD2. This CDR3 has 15 residues. The V gene end was trimmed by 8 bases and the J gene end by 1 base; junction bases not matched to a gene: 6. Germline V lookup: CDR1 MDHEN, CDR2 SYDVKM. The CDR3 sequence is CASGRLAGRQETQYF. The CDR3 DNA reads as TGTGCCAGCGGCAGACTAGCGGGACGCCAAGAGACCCAGTACTTC.

The DNA for the CDR3 is TGCAGCGTTGCTAGCGGAGGGGGGTCCTACAATGAGCAGTTCTTC. Its translation is CSVASGGGSYNEQFF. The V gene is TRBV29-1, the J gene TRBJ2-1; weak D call: TRBD2 (7 bases). Trimming took off 4 bases at V and 1 base at J, with 14 bases between the two ends. The CDR3 has 15 amino acids. Germline loops: CDR1 SQVTM, CDR2 ANQGSEA.

As to this clone: Compared with germline, one end of the junction differs, possibly owing to a read error. The gene calls are TRBV28 and TRBJ2-7; D not resolved. The CDR3 length is 16 residues. Germline assignment: CDR1 MDHEN and CDR2 SYDVKM. CDR3 loop: CASSFGEVKISDEQYF. CDR3 DNA: TGTGCCAGCAGTTTCGGCGAGGTCAAAATCTCCGACGAGCAGTACTTC.

Only one count was recorded for this clone. The chain links TRBV11-2 to TRBJ1-4; no clear D gene. The germline gives CDR1 SGHAT, CDR2 FQNNGV. The V end was cut by 5 bases, the J end by 11 bases, with 15 bases between. This CDR3 has 13 amino acids. In DNA form, the CDR3 reads TGTGCCAGCAGCCCCAGGCCTTCCGAGAAACTGTTTTTT. This codes for CASSPRPSEKLFF.

The chain is built from TRBV4-1 and TRBJ2-3; D might be TRBD2 (6 bases). Germline V gene data show CDR1 as MGHRA and CDR2 as YSYEKL. V lost 5 bases and J lost 8, with 14 bases in between. There are 13 residues in the CDR3. The CDR3 nucleotides are TGCGCCAGCAGCACTCGACCCGGGGGTACGCAGTATTTT. It encodes CASSTRPGGTQYF.

In DNA, the CDR3 is TGTGCCTGGAGGGGGACAGGGGCCCCGTTCTCACCATTCCGCAATGAGCAGTTCTTC. Amino acid sequence: CAWRGTGAPFSPFRNEQFF. The rearrangement uses TRBV30 and TRBJ2-1; 10 bases are a match to TRBD1. This CDR3 is 19 amino acids long. J lost 6 bases, V lost 3 bases, and 20 bases had no gene match. Germline CDR1 and CDR2: GTSNPN and SVGIG (reference sequence).

The chain combines TRBV30 with TRBJ2-7; maybe TRBD1 (6 bases). The V gene lost 7 bases and the J gene lost 0 bases, with 13 bases spanning the gap. The CDR3 is 13 amino acids. Per germline, CDR1 GTSNPN and CDR2 SVGIG (reference sequence). CDR3 sequence (DNA): TGTGCCTCCCACCGAGGGGGCTCCTACGAGCAGTACTTC. This codes for CASHRGGSYEQYF.

Sample share makes this clone medium-sized. The chain recombines TRBV7-2 with TRBJ2-1, with D possibly being TRBD1 (7 bases). The CDR3 spans 16 residues. The germline V and J ends were trimmed by 1 base and 9 bases, with 19 bases remaining between them. CDR1 and CDR2 (germline): SGHTA, FQGNSA. The CDR3 loop reads CASSLVGGRQGGEQFF. In DNA form, the CDR3 reads TGTGCCAGCAGCTTAGTTGGGGGAAGACAGGGAGGTGAGCAGTTCTTC.

The rearrangement joins TRBV11-2 to TRBJ1-6, with a weak D call TRBD1 (5 bases). V was trimmed by 4 bases and J by 10 bases, leaving 11 bases between them. Germline lookup yields CDR1 SGHAT and CDR2 FQNNGV. CDR3 length: 13 residues. As DNA, the CDR3 is TGTGCCAGCAGCTGGGGCTTTACCTCACCCCTCCACTTT. It specifies CASSWGFTSPLHF. Full variable domain (remainder filled in from reference TRBV11-2 and TRBJ1-6): EAGVAQSPRYKIIEKRQSVAFWCNPISGHATLYWYQQILGQGPKLLIQFQNNGVVDDSQLPKDRFSAERLKGVDSTLKIQPAKLEDSAVYLCASSWGFTSPLHFGNGTRLTVT.

This chain joins TRBV5-1 and TRBJ2-1; TRBD2 agrees at 8 bases. The CDR3 is made up of 15 amino acids. Germline lookup yields CDR1 SGHRS and CDR2 YFSETQ. Trimming took 4 bases from V and 7 from J; bases not matched to a gene: 10. DNA of the CDR3: TGCGCCAGCAGCCTTAGCGGATCGGGGGGGAATGAGCAGTTCTTC. Protein sequence: CASSLSGSGGNEQFF.

The J gene is TRBJ2-1, the V gene TRBV4-3, with 12 bases aligning to TRBD2. The CDR3 is 14 amino acids. The germline gives CDR1 LGHNA, CDR2 YSLEER. V lost 1 base to trimming and J lost 14 bases; unmatched junction nucleotides: 6. DNA of the CDR3: TGCGCCAGCAGCCAAGGGACTAGCGGGGAGGGGGAGTTCTTC. Translating gives CASSQGTSGEGEFF.

J is TRBJ1-2 and V is TRBV6-4, with D possibly TRBD1 on 5 matching bases. V was cut by 6 bases and J by 7 bases, with 15 bases left in between. This CDR3 region has 13 residues. Per the germline V gene, CDR1 is MRHNA and CDR2 is SNTAGT. Written as DNA, the CDR3 is TGTGCCAGCAGCGAGGAGGGGATTGGTGGCTACACCTTC. This translates into CASSEEGIGGYTF.

The chain joins TRBV19 to TRBJ1-3; D remains unclear. Germline values: CDR1 LNHDA, CDR2 SQIVND (reference sequence). The ends were cut back, 5 bases at V and 3 bases at J, with 14 bases in the middle. The CDR3 is 15 residues long. CDR3 coding DNA: TGTGCCAGTAGTCCCGACCGGGGAGGTGGAAACACCATATATTTT. Translated: CASSPDRGGGNTIYF.

V is TRBV28 and J is TRBJ2-7; weak D call: TRBD1 (6 bases). Germline assignment: CDR1 MDHEN and CDR2 SYDVKM. CDR3 length equals 14 residues. Trimming left V 2 bases short and J 3 bases short, with 11 bases between. Here the CDR3 reads CASSLQGTYYEQYF. As DNA, the CDR3 is TGTGCCAGCAGTTTACAGGGGACGTACTACGAGCAGTACTTC.

The table lists this clone with a few counts. The rearrangement uses TRBV9 and TRBJ2-5, with D possibly TRBD1 on 6 matching bases. Germline V CDR1 and CDR2: SGDLS, YYNGEE. The V end was cut by 0 bases, the J end by 5 bases, with 14 bases between. The CDR3 consists of 15 residues. CDR3 sequence (DNA): TGTGCCAGCAGCGTAGGGCTGGGGGCGCGGGAGACCCAGTACTTC. The encoded protein is CASSVGLGARETQYF.

This clone was seen only once. The V gene is TRBV24-1, the J gene TRBJ2-7; a weak D match, TRBD1 (6 bases). Trimming cost V 4 bases and J 0 bases, with 12 bases left between them. Germline lookup yields CDR1 KGHDR and CDR2 SFDVKD. This CDR3 is built from 15 residues. The CDR3 loop reads CATSETGPRSYEQYF. CDR3 nucleotides: TGTGCCACCAGTGAGACAGGTCCTCGCTCCTACGAGCAGTACTTC.

The chain uses TRBV7-2 and TRBJ1-4; unclear D gene. CDR3 size: 19 residues. V was pared by 1 base and J by 1 base, with 19 bases between. Germline V lookup: CDR1 SGHTA, CDR2 FQGNSA. The CDR3 DNA follows: TGTGCCAGCAGCTTAGGGCAGTTAAATAGCCGGCAAACTAATGAAAAACTGTTTTTT. Translated: CASSLGQLNSRQTNEKLFF.

The chain has TRBV2 and TRBJ2-7; 9 bases line up with TRBD1. V was pared by 4 bases and J by 4 bases, with 2 bases of the junction left unmatched. CDR1 and CDR2 (germline): SNHLY, FYNNEI. The CDR3 sequence is 13 residues long. For the CDR3, the DNA is TGTGCCAGCAGTGCGACAGGGGGGTACGAGCAGTACTTC. Translated, it gives CASSATGGYEQYF.

This chain links TRBV5-4 with TRBJ2-7; perhaps TRBD2 as D (6 bases). V shed 4 bases and J shed 2 bases, with 16 bases lying between them. The CDR3 sequence is 15 residues long. CDR1 is SGHNT, CDR2 YYREEE, per germline (reference sequence). The CDR3 region is CASSPGGTVTYEQYF. DNA for the CDR3: TGTGCCAGCAGCCCTGGGGGGACGGTTACCTACGAGCAGTACTTC.

The chain employs TRBV2 and TRBJ2-7; 9 bases fit TRBD2. The V gene end was trimmed by 6 bases and the J gene end by 4 bases; junction bases not matched to a gene: 10. The germline CDR1 and CDR2 sequences are SNHLY and FYNNEI. This CDR3 spans 15 amino acids. The CDR3: CASSQRAGGFYEQYF. Written as DNA, the CDR3 is TGTGCCAGCAGCCAACGGGCGGGAGGGTTTTACGAGCAGTACTTC.

V is TRBV4-2 and J is TRBJ1-2; a possible D gene is TRBD1 (5 bases). Germline CDR1 is LGHNA and CDR2 is YNFKEQ. V was shortened by 3 bases and J by 4 bases, with 15 bases between the two germline ends. The CDR3 is 15 amino acids. CDR3 nucleotide sequence: TGTGCCAGCAGCCAGGACGTTTCCGACAGCTATGGCTACACCTTC. Its protein is CASSQDVSDSYGYTF.

This clone was detected many times. The chain links TRBV7-9 to TRBJ2-1, with 11 bases matching TRBD2. This CDR3 contains 15 residues. With 2 bases clipped from V and 5 bases from J, the junction kept 2 bases outside the gene matches. The germline gives CDR1 SEHNR, CDR2 FQNEAQ (reference sequence). CDR3 sequence reads: CASSLTSGSHNEQFF. The CDR3 DNA follows: TGTGCCAGCAGCTTAACTAGCGGGAGTCACAATGAGCAGTTCTTC.

The rearrangement uses TRBV7-9 and TRBJ1-1, with D hard to call. The V end lost 4 bases, the J end lost 5 bases, and 8 bases lay between the germline ends. This CDR3 has 12 amino acids. Looked up from germline, CDR1 is SEHNR and CDR2 is FQNEAQ (reference sequence). The CDR3: CASSYGGTEAFF. CDR3 in DNA: TGTGCCAGCAGCTACGGAGGGACTGAAGCTTTCTTT.

This CDR3 is CASSLGPPTGGIGELFF. In nucleotides, the CDR3 is TGTGCCAGCAGCTTAGGGCCCCCGACAGGGGGCATCGGGGAGCTGTTTTTT. The chain uses TRBV7-9 and TRBJ2-2; 10 bases are shared with TRBD1. Germline assignment: CDR1 SEHNR and CDR2 FQNEAQ (reference sequence). CDR3 length: 17 residues. The V and J ends lost 1 base and 7 bases, in that order; junction bases with no gene match: 9.

This sequence joins TRBV2 and TRBJ2-7; 12 bases agree with TRBD2. Germline-derived CDR1 and CDR2 are SNHLY and FYNNEI. This CDR3 has 16 amino acids. The V segment lost 6 bases and the J segment 5 bases; nucleotides outside the gene matches: 11. CDR3 region: CASRASGRARVNEQYF. The CDR3 bases are TGTGCCAGCAGGGCTAGCGGGAGGGCCAGGGTGAACGAGCAGTACTTC.

The rearrangement uses TRBV19 and TRBJ1-1; 7 nucleotides match TRBD1. With V trimmed by 5 bases and J by 3 bases, 9 bases remained unmatched. The CDR3 covers 15 residues. Germline V gene sequence: CDR1 LNHDA, CDR2 SQIVND (reference sequence). The CDR3 region is CASSPWTGGDTEAFF. DNA of the CDR3: TGTGCCAGTAGTCCTTGGACAGGAGGGGACACTGAAGCTTTCTTT. Full variable domain (remainder filled in from reference TRBV19 and TRBJ1-1): DGGITQSPKYLFRKEGQNVTLSCEQNLNHDAMYWYRQDPGQGLRLIYYSQIVNDFQKGDIAEGYSVSREKKESFPLTVTSAQKNPTAFYLCASSPWTGGDTEAFFGQGTRLTVV.

CDR3 sequence reads: CASSPTGTGAYNEQFF. In nucleotides, the CDR3 is TGCGCCAGCAGCCCCACCGGGACGGGGGCCTACAATGAGCAGTTCTTC. The chain links TRBV4-1 to TRBJ2-1; D is perhaps TRBD2 (6 bases). Trimming took off 4 bases at V and 2 bases at J, with 15 bases between the two ends. Germline CDR1 reads MGHRA; CDR2 reads YSYEKL. The CDR3 runs to 16 residues.

The V and J genes are TRBV28 and TRBJ2-1; TRBD2 matches at 12 bases. Germline trimming cut 7 bases from V and 4 bases from J; bases unmatched to any gene: 2. The CDR3 is made up of 14 amino acids. CDR1 is MDHEN, CDR2 SYDVKM, per germline. This CDR3 reads CASTLAGGYNEQFF. The CDR3 nucleotides are TGTGCCAGCACCCTAGCGGGAGGGTACAATGAGCAGTTCTTC.

The V call is TRBV9, the J call TRBJ2-1, with D maybe TRBD2 (5 bases). The germline gives CDR1 SGDLS, CDR2 YYNGEE. V lost 4 bases to trimming and J lost 6 bases, with 11 bases between them. The CDR3 spans 13 residues. The CDR3 sequence is CASSLDSTNEQFF. For the CDR3, the DNA is TGTGCCAGCAGCCTGGACTCAACCAATGAGCAGTTCTTC.

The rearrangement joins TRBV19 to TRBJ2-5; TRBD1 aligns across 7 bases. This CDR3 contains 14 residues. CDR1 is LNHDA and CDR2 is SQIVND in the germline V gene (reference sequence). J lost 4 bases, V lost 6 bases, and 8 bases had no gene match. The CDR3 DNA reads as TGTGCCAGTAGCCCGACAGGGTTGGGAGAGACCCAGTACTTC. The encoded protein is CASSPTGLGETQYF.

This clone was observed once. The chain recombines TRBV7-6 with TRBJ2-2, with TRBD2 identical over 13 bases. The length of the CDR3 is 16 residues. Germline V lookup: CDR1 SGHVS, CDR2 FNYEAQ. J lost 6 bases, V lost 5 bases, and 6 bases had no gene match. Here the CDR3 DNA reads TGTGCCAGCAGCCCGGGACTAGCGGGGACATCCGGGGAGCTGTTTTTT. Amino acids: CASSPGLAGTSGELFF.

V usage is TRBV19 and J usage is TRBJ2-7; 9 nucleotides line up with TRBD1. The CDR3 has 15 residues. J was trimmed by 6 bases and V by 4 bases; bases with no gene match: 10. Germline CDR1 and CDR2: LNHDA and SQIVND (reference sequence). The CDR3 sequence is CASSTAGTGKGEQYF. Here the CDR3 DNA reads TGTGCCAGTAGTACCGCCGGGACAGGGAAAGGCGAGCAGTACTTC.